This paragraph reports one T cell receptor beta chain. What it recognizes is unknown. iaTreg cells were HLA-DR+ Treg cells. Median age around 10 years (about 2.1-25); median disease duration approximately seven years (0.2-19.1). This sample stems from a study of synovial regulatory T cells in juvenile arthritis. Broader study findings: iaTreg cells shared more CDR3 sequences with synovial Tregs than other blood Tregs did. Largely private between patients, iaTreg TCR repertoires showed partial overlap with synovial Teff and blood CPL repertoires. Inflammation-associated Treg cells in blood had less TCR diversity than the remaining blood Treg cells.

Produced via immunoSEQ multiplex PCR; TCRdb's table is partial and in-frame only. This repertoire includes approximately 10,000 clones. The sequence was collected from a donor aged 2-30 years with juvenile idiopathic arthritis. Sequencing input: Treg cells from blood. Indicated subset: HLA-DR+ inflammation-associated blood Treg cells.

CDR3 sequence reads: CSAEPKTEAFF. The chain is built from TRBV20-1 and TRBJ1-1. The CDR3 runs 11 residues. No DNA accompanies this entry. Germline V lookup: CDR1 DFQATT, CDR2 SNEGSKA (reference sequence).